These 9 T cell receptor beta chains originate from one sample sequenced in a study of molecular identifiers for immune sequencing clone quantification. One entry per CDR3 protein results from TCRdb running MiXCR on the PCR reads. Of about 320,000 distinct CDR3 sequences detected, about a fifth appear once; the ten largest clones hold approximately 0.8%. Sequenced sample: naive CD8+ T cells from blood, with Jurkat cell RNA spiked in. Subset noted: FACS-sorted CD8+CD4-CCR7+CD45RA+ naive T cells. The receptor source for this set is a human donor in good health. Some libraries in this study had Jurkat cell RNA spiked in.

Notes on this clonotype: No conserved phenylalanine or tryptophan is present at the end of the CDR3, so a read error is the likely explanation. The chain couples TRBV5-1 to TRBJ1-1; possible D gene TRBD1, 5 bases. Germline assignment: CDR1 SGHRS and CDR2 YFSETQ. The CDR3 length is 17 residues. V was pared by 2 bases and J by 1 base, with 18 bases between. CDR3 sequence: CASSFTGQRLKNTEAFY. The DNA for the CDR3 is TGCGCCAGCAGCTTTACCGGACAAAGACTCAAGAACACTGAAGCTTTCTAT.

To note about this clonotype: A single base separates this from a much larger clone, so it may be a read error. The final CDR3 position lacks the conserved phenylalanine or tryptophan, pointing to a likely read error. The J gene is TRBJ1-1, the V gene TRBV5-4; D might be TRBD1 (5 bases). CDR1 is SGHNT, CDR2 YYREEE, per germline (reference sequence). This CDR3 has 14 residues. V lost 4 bases and J 6 bases, leaving 16 bases between the germline ends. The DNA for the CDR3 is TGTGCCAGCAGCCAGATTCAGGGCAACGCTGAAGCTTTCTCT. Its translation: CASSQIQGNAEAFS.

This clonotype has at least ten counts. The germline gene is not matched at one end of the junction; a read error may be the cause. The rearrangement links TRBV2 to TRBJ2-1; D gene ambiguous. Germline V gene lookup returns CDR1 SNHLY and CDR2 FYNNEI. The CDR3 runs to 14 residues. The CDR3 loop is CASSEAKGYHEQFF. The CDR3 DNA follows: TGTGCCAGCAGTGAAGCAAAAGGCTACCATGAGCAGTTCTTC.

The chain uses TRBV30 and TRBJ1-4; D gene ambiguous. Trimming removed 1 base at V and 8 bases at J, with 8 bases between. This CDR3 region has 12 residues. The germline V gene has CDR1 GTSNPN and CDR2 SVGIG (reference sequence). The CDR3 DNA reads TGTGCCTGGAGTGACTCTGGGGAAAAACTGTTTTTT. Protein: CAWSDSGEKLFF.

This clonotype appeared a few times. The chain recombines TRBV4-1 with TRBJ1-6; 9 positions agree with TRBD1. This CDR3 comprises 20 residues. The V gene's germline CDR1 is MGHRA and CDR2 YSYEKL. The trim removed 0 bases at V and 3 bases at J, leaving 12 bases unmatched. Here the CDR3 reads CASSQDLTGGPLDYNSPLHF. The DNA for the CDR3 is TGCGCCAGCAGCCAAGATCTTACAGGGGGCCCCCTCGACTATAATTCACCCCTCCACTTT.

In its sample, this clonotype was seen many times. The CDR3 loop reads CASTQQGHPPEAFF. The DNA for the CDR3 is TGTGCCAGCACTCAACAGGGCCATCCCCCTGAAGCTTTCTTT. The gene calls are TRBV6-5 and TRBJ1-1; D perhaps matches TRBD1 (6 bases). This CDR3 is 14 amino acids long. Germline CDR1 MNHEY, CDR2 SVGAGI. Trimming left V 7 bases short and J 6 bases short, with 18 bases between.

Details on this clonotype: The junction shows a germline mismatch at one end, possibly a read error. The chain's CDR3 is CASGLGRKPYEQYF. The CDR3 nucleotides read TGTGCCAGCGGCTTGGGCAGAAAACCCTACGAGCAGTACTTC. V gene TRBV5-6 combines with J gene TRBJ2-7; D is uncertain. This CDR3 region has 14 residues. Germline V gene data show CDR1 as SGHDT and CDR2 as YYEEEE.

This clonotype was seen many times. The chain has TRBV28 and TRBJ1-4; 9 positions match TRBD1. Germline V gene sequence: CDR1 MDHEN, CDR2 SYDVKM. V lost 0 bases to trimming and J lost 13 bases; unmatched junction nucleotides: 9. The CDR3 is made up of 15 amino acids. The CDR3 sequence: CASSLWGTGWNGLFF. The CDR3 DNA sequence: TGTGCCAGCAGTTTATGGGGGACAGGGTGGAACGGACTGTTTTTT.

A note on this clonotype: Given a much more abundant clone one base away, this may be a read error. The CDR3 spells CASRVGRAAGELFF. Here the CDR3 DNA reads TGTGCCAGTAGGGTTGGACGGGCGGCCGGGGAGCTGTTTTTT. This chain links TRBV19 with TRBJ2-2; D is undetermined. Germline V gene lookup returns CDR1 LNHDA and CDR2 SQIVND (reference sequence). This CDR3 comprises 14 residues. V was clipped by 6 bases and J by 6 bases, with 14 bases between them.